The 27 T cell receptor beta chains presented below share a single source sample, sequenced in a study of blood T cells in healthy people across ages. The authors ran a second PCR of roughly 6 to 11 cycles using a sample-barcoded 5' primer and a J-beta primer mix. From the 5' RACE reads, TCRdb called clonotypes with MiXCR, one entry per CDR3 protein. The sample contains under 2,000,000 distinct CDR3 sequences, 49% of which appear only once. What was sequenced was blood. These TCRs come from a woman between 40 and 50 years old in good health.

This clonotype turned up a few times. The CDR3 nucleotides are TGTGCCACCAGCAGAGATGTGGGGGGGGAGACCCAGTACTTC. Translating gives CATSRDVGGETQYF. The chain carries TRBV15 and TRBJ2-5; TRBD2 aligns across 7 bases. V trimming: 0 bases; J trimming: 5 bases; junction bases outside the gene matches: 3. Per the germline V gene, CDR1 is LNHNV and CDR2 is YYDKDF (reference sequence). The CDR3 spans 14 residues. Full variable domain (remainder filled in from reference TRBV15 and TRBJ2-5): DAMVIQNPRYQVTQFGKPVTLSCSQTLNHNVMYWYQQKSSQAPKLLFHYYDKDFNNEADTPDNFQSRRPNTSFCFLDIRSPGLGDTAMYLCATSRDVGGETQYFGPGTRLLVL.

This clonotype was counted between two and nine times. V usage is TRBV2 and J usage is TRBJ1-2; 8 nucleotides match TRBD1. Germline V CDR1 and CDR2: SNHLY, FYNNEI. The J segment lost 0 bases and the V segment lost 4 bases, leaving 1 base of the junction unmatched. This CDR3 is built from 14 residues. The CDR3 loop reads CASSGQGTNYGYTF. The CDR3 DNA reads TGTGCCAGCAGTGGACAGGGGACTAACTATGGCTACACCTTC.

This clonotype was observed a single time. The rearrangement uses TRBV7-9 and TRBJ2-5; TRBD2 matches 10 bases. Germline V gene lookup returns CDR1 SEHNR and CDR2 FQNEAQ (reference sequence). The CDR3 length is 15 residues. V shed 4 bases and J 4 bases; nucleotides not matched to a gene: 6. The CDR3: CASSWASGRGETQYF. In DNA, the CDR3 is TGTGCCAGCAGCTGGGCTAGCGGGAGAGGAGAGACCCAGTACTTC.

This chain's CDR3 is CSATQGPQHF. The DNA of the CDR3 is TGCAGTGCTACGCAGGGTCCCCAGCATTTT. The chain links TRBV20-1 to TRBJ1-5; a possible D gene is TRBD1 (5 bases). V was shortened by 4 bases and J by 10 bases, with 8 bases between the two germline ends. This CDR3 is built from 10 residues. Germline CDR1 DFQATT, CDR2 SNEGSKA (reference sequence).

This chain connects TRBV5-1 to TRBJ2-1; 8 positions match TRBD2. Per the germline V gene, CDR1 is SGHRS and CDR2 is YFSETQ. The CDR3 totals 16 residues. The V gene end was trimmed by 0 bases and the J gene end by 3 bases; junction bases not matched to a gene: 5. CDR3 bases: TGCGCCAGCAGCTTGGAACCGGGACTAGGCTACAATGAGCAGTTCTTC. This gives the protein CASSLEPGLGYNEQFF. The entire variable domain, with the rest obtained from reference TRBV5-1 and TRBJ2-1, is as follows: KAGVTQTPRYLIKTRGQQVTLSCSPISGHRSVSWYQQTPGQGLQFLFEYFSETQRNKGNFPGRFSGRQFSNSRSEMNVSTLELGDSALYLCASSLEPGLGYNEQFFGPGTRLTVL.

The V gene is TRBV9, the J gene TRBJ1-2, with TRBD1 as a possible D gene (5 bases). The length of the CDR3 is 13 residues. Germline CDR1 is SGDLS and CDR2 is YYNGEE. V was shortened by 0 bases and J by 8 bases, with 11 bases between the two germline ends. The CDR3 spells CASSVGGFQGYTF. CDR3 DNA: TGTGCCAGCAGCGTAGGGGGCTTTCAGGGCTACACCTTC.

About this clonotype: The germline gene is not matched at one end of the junction; a read error may be the cause. The chain combines TRBV7-2 with TRBJ2-7; TRBD2 matches 7 bases. The germline CDR1 and CDR2 sequences are SGHTA and FQGNSA. This CDR3 region has 16 residues. CDR3 in amino acids: CASSPMGGTSSDEQYF. CDR3 nucleotide sequence: TGTGCCAGCAGCCCGATGGGGGGGACGAGCTCCGACGAGCAGTACTTC.

The chain couples TRBV11-2 to TRBJ1-6, with a possible D match to TRBD1 (6 bases). Between the trimmed V and J ends, which lost 0 bases and 7 bases, there was a span of 13 bases. The germline gives CDR1 SGHAT, CDR2 FQNNGV. The CDR3 is 16 amino acids. CDR3 sequence reads: CASSLDFTGWNSPLHF. The CDR3 DNA follows: TGTGCCAGCAGCTTAGATTTTACAGGGTGGAATTCACCCCTCCACTTT. Supplemented by reference TRBV11-2 and TRBJ1-6, the full variable domain reads EAGVAQSPRYKIIEKRQSVAFWCNPISGHATLYWYQQILGQGPKLLIQFQNNGVVDDSQLPKDRFSAERLKGVDSTLKIQPAKLEDSAVYLCASSLDFTGWNSPLHFGNGTRLTVT.

The chain carries TRBV6-5 and TRBJ1-1, with D hard to call. Germline V gene sequence: CDR1 MNHEY, CDR2 SVGAGI. The length of the CDR3 is 13 residues. Trimming pared 2 bases from V and 0 bases from J, leaving 4 bases between. Here the CDR3 DNA reads TGTGCCAGCAGTTACGGGATGAACACTGAAGCTTTCTTT. It encodes CASSYGMNTEAFF.

The chain links TRBV7-6 to TRBJ1-2; TRBD1 agrees at 12 bases. Germline CDR1 reads SGHVS; CDR2 reads FNYEAQ. The CDR3 consists of 22 residues. V shed 1 base and J 0 bases; nucleotides not matched to a gene: 18. DNA for the CDR3: TGTGCCAGCAGCTTAGAGCGACCGGGACAGGGGGCCGTCAACCCTACTAACTATGGCTACACCTTC. It encodes CASSLERPGQGAVNPTNYGYTF.

This chain links TRBV7-8 with TRBJ2-3; the match to TRBD2 covers 11 bases. Trimming cost V 1 base and J 0 bases; bases outside gene matches: 3. From germline, CDR1 is SGHVS and CDR2 FQNEAQ. There are 17 residues in the CDR3. The CDR3 sequence is CASSLVTSGVSTDTQYF. The CDR3 nucleotides are TGTGCCAGCAGCTTAGTGACTAGCGGGGTTAGCACAGATACGCAGTATTTT.

In this sample, this clonotype turned up a few times. The chain uses TRBV20-1 and TRBJ1-5; the D gene is possibly TRBD1 (6 bases). Germline CDR1 is DFQATT and CDR2 is SNEGSKA (reference sequence). The V gene lost 0 bases and the J gene lost 0 bases, with 12 bases spanning the gap. The CDR3 extends over 16 amino acids. CDR3 nucleotides: TGCAGTGCTAGAGACTATCGGACAGATAGCAATCAGCCCCAGCATTTT. Protein: CSARDYRTDSNQPQHF.

Comments on this clonotype: Because the CDR3's place on the DNA is in doubt, the DNA is left out and the CDR3 is given as listed by TCRdb. The rearrangement uses TRBV20-1 and TRBJ1-2; the D call of TRBD1 is as the table states it, not checked on the DNA. Counting both end residues, the CDR3 totals 12 amino acids. Per the germline V gene, CDR1 is DFQATT and CDR2 is SNEGSKA (reference sequence). CDR3 residues: CSATGSGYGCTF.

The chain uses TRBV7-6 and TRBJ1-3; D remains ambiguous. V lost 0 bases, J lost 7 bases, and 16 bases lay in between. Germline V gives CDR1 SGHVS, CDR2 FNYEAQ. There are 16 residues in the CDR3. Here the CDR3 DNA reads TGTGCCAGCAGCTTAGCTCAGGAAGGATTTCTGAACACCATATATTTT. Translated, it gives CASSLAQEGFLNTIYF.

Points on this clonotype: With a much larger clone just one base away, this may be a read error. J is TRBJ2-6 and V is TRBV9, with D maybe TRBD1 (5 bases). Germline V gives CDR1 SGDLS, CDR2 YYNGEE. CDR3 size: 14 residues. DNA of the CDR3: TGTGCCAGCAGCGGATTCTCTGGGGCCAACGTCCTGATTTTC. Translating gives CASSGFSGANVLIF.

Only a few counts were recorded for this clonotype. The chain recombines TRBV20-1 with TRBJ2-3; no clear D gene. Germline CDR1 is DFQATT and CDR2 is SNEGSKA (reference sequence). This CDR3 is 16 amino acids long. Trimming shortened V by 0 bases and J by 2 bases, and 15 bases separated the two germline ends. The CDR3 nucleotides are TGCAGTGCTAGAGATCTAGGATTTGGGTTCACAGATACGCAGTATTTT. Translated: CSARDLGFGFTDTQYF.

In regard to this clonotype: This likely comes from a read error, as the CDR3 has no conserved phenylalanine or tryptophan at its end. V is TRBV7-9 and J is TRBJ2-5; 10 bases map to TRBD1. This CDR3 is 15 amino acids long. CDR1 is SEHNR, CDR2 FQNEAQ, per germline (reference sequence). J was trimmed by 9 bases and V by 3 bases; bases with no gene match: 10. CDR3 sequence: CASSFGQGDRGAQYL. The CDR3 nucleotides read TGTGCCAGCAGCTTCGGACAGGGGGACCGAGGGGCCCAGTACCTC.

Worth noting for this clonotype: The junction departs from the called germline gene at one end, perhaps through a read error. This chain joins TRBV29-1 and TRBJ2-1, with 10 bases that match TRBD2. Germline V gene lookup returns CDR1 SQVTM and CDR2 ANQGSEA. This CDR3 spans 15 amino acids. CDR3 region: CSVETSGVIYNDQFF. The DNA of the CDR3 is TGCAGCGTTGAAACTAGCGGGGTTATCTACAATGATCAGTTCTTC.

V and J are TRBV6-6 and TRBJ1-2, with D uncertain. With 2 bases removed from V and 8 bases from J, the gap between germline ends came to 21 bases. Germline V lookup: CDR1 MNHNY, CDR2 SVGAGI (reference sequence). There are 16 residues in the CDR3. The CDR3 loop reads CASSYNRVEGGGGYTF. DNA for the CDR3: TGTGCCAGCAGTTACAACCGGGTCGAGGGTGGCGGGGGCTACACCTTC.

The chain links TRBV5-6 to TRBJ2-4; the match to TRBD2 covers 15 bases. The end of the DNA fits TRBJ2-5 better, so the J call may be wrong. The CDR3 loop spans 16 amino acids. The germline CDR1 and CDR2 sequences are SGHDT and YYEEEE. DNA for the CDR3: TGTGCCAGCCACTTAGGACTAGCGGGGGGGCTTGAGACCCAGTACTTC. It encodes CASHLGLAGGLETQYF.

The J gene is TRBJ2-4, the V gene TRBV10-3; tentatively, D is TRBD2 (6 bases). V lost 2 bases and J 0 bases, leaving 11 bases between the germline ends. The CDR3 is made up of 16 amino acids. CDR1 ENHRY and CDR2 SYGVKD come from the germline V gene. CDR3 sequence reads: CAISESQGLAKNIQYF. CDR3 nucleotide sequence: TGTGCCATCAGTGAGAGTCAGGGACTAGCCAAAAACATTCAGTACTTC.

The rearrangement joins TRBV20-1 to TRBJ1-6; D might be TRBD1 (5 bases). The CDR3 runs to 18 residues. V was pared by 0 bases and J by 0 bases, with 15 bases between. Per germline, CDR1 DFQATT and CDR2 SNEGSKA (reference sequence). The CDR3 here is CSARDRRRGSSYNSPLHF. The CDR3 DNA reads TGCAGTGCTAGAGACCGTCGGCGGGGCAGCTCCTATAATTCACCCCTCCACTTT.

This clonotype was observed a handful of times. The V call is TRBV21-1, the J call TRBJ2-7. TRBV21-1 is a recognized pseudogene. There are 15 residues in the CDR3. The CDR3, as DNA: TGTGCCAGCAGCAAAGGGGGTAGGGGCTCTTACGAGCAGTACTTC. It is translated as CASSKGGRGSYEQYF.

The CDR3 nucleotides are TGTGCCAGCAGCTCGCGTCCGAGTTTCTACGAGCAGTACTTC. Its translation: CASSSRPSFYEQYF. The chain has TRBV7-8 and TRBJ2-7; D is undetermined. Trimming pared 4 bases from V and 3 bases from J, leaving 13 bases between. The CDR3 contains 14 residues. Germline V lookup: CDR1 SGHVS, CDR2 FQNEAQ.

The J gene is TRBJ2-3, the V gene TRBV5-1, with D possibly called TRBD1 or TRBD2 (5 bases each). The CDR3 has 15 residues. Germline V gene lookup returns CDR1 SGHRS and CDR2 YFSETQ. Trimming took off 4 bases at V and 1 base at J, with 13 bases between the two ends. CDR3 DNA sequence: TGCGCCAGCAGCGGGGACGGCTTACGCACAGATACGCAGTATTTT. Amino acid sequence: CASSGDGLRTDTQYF.

This chain uses TRBV9 with TRBJ1-2, with 8 nucleotides matching TRBD1. Germline V lookup: CDR1 SGDLS, CDR2 YYNGEE. V was clipped by 3 bases and J by 4 bases; unmatched bases: 14. The CDR3 runs 17 residues. CDR3 in amino acids: CASSAKIPGQALYGYTF. The CDR3 coding sequence is TGTGCCAGCAGCGCAAAGATACCGGGACAGGCACTCTATGGCTACACCTTC.

The chain employs TRBV9 and TRBJ1-1, with D possibly TRBD1 on 5 matching bases. The V gene's germline CDR1 is SGDLS and CDR2 YYNGEE. With 0 bases removed from V and 0 bases from J, the gap between germline ends came to 12 bases. This CDR3 is 16 amino acids long. The chain's CDR3 is CASSVGSRVMNTEAFF. CDR3 in DNA: TGTGCCAGCAGCGTAGGTTCCAGGGTCATGAACACTGAAGCTTTCTTT.